This T cell receptor beta chain emerged from a study of cytomegalovirus exposure and HLA in healthy donors (dated by TCRdb to the late 2010s). Context from the whole study: According to an earlier analysis of several hundred of the donors, roughly 180 million T cells yielded some 120 million unique TCR beta sequences and 250 to 350 Gb of sequence data. Among 398 genotyped donors of the cohort, an average of approximately 230,000 unique TCR beta nucleotide sequences were sequenced per donor, roughly a sixth of them non-productive. Donor age, sex, ethnicity and CMV serostatus were compiled together with the repertoire data. An earlier analysis of several hundred of the donors used high-throughput TCR beta sequencing to judge whether each TCR beta V gene segment behaved as functional or pseudogenic. To study patterns of TCR occurrence, a later analysis re-analyzed previously published TCR beta repertoires from hundreds of donors and added high-resolution HLA genotyping. Roughly five DR-DQ haplotypes were handled as single units for association and clustering because linkage in the cohort was strong. HLA typing covered class I and class II loci at four-digit resolution. The study used immunosequencing to profile the T cell repertoires of about 670 subjects and linked those repertoires to cytomegalovirus serostatus. Of the roughly 400 genotyped donors, around 81% fell in the genetic ancestry cluster associated with self-reported Caucasian donors. All discovery cohort repertoires had been generated using a single sequencing platform. The number of typed donors differed by locus: roughly 629-640 for A, B, C, DRB1 and DQB1; some 500 for DQA1; 606 for DPA1; and approximately 450 for DPB1. The study combined high-throughput TCR immunosequencing, statistical association of individual TCRs with disease status, and machine learning to predict cytomegalovirus infection status. Rather than drawing on any new phenotypic data, the later analysis identified candidate immune exposures from TCR beta sequences and the way those sequences occurred across donors. A later genetic analysis used genome-wide SNP genotypes for about 65% of the roughly 670 donors, treating that subset as a discovery cohort. In addition to the first cohort of roughly 700 subjects, a separate validation cohort of about 120 different subjects was used. The study aimed to test whether cataloging public T cell receptors could reveal signatures of past pathogen exposure. An early release that covered 640 HLA-typed donors contained approximately 300 gigabases of sequencing data and tens of millions of unique TCR sequences. Findings and caveats that apply to the study as a whole: A cluster of highly shared sequence variants was judged likely to represent a technical artifact of the sequencing pipeline. In a later genetic analysis, a missense DCLRE1C variant was associated with V-gene and J-gene trimming of TCR beta chains, and the association was replicated in an independent cohort. The presence/absence analyses assumed that sequencing depth was roughly uniform across donors, and that assumption may not be true. Broadly in line with IMGT annotations, most TCR beta V segments showed up in productive rearrangements about 87% or about 30% of the time in an earlier analysis of approximately 600 of the donors. When HLA alleles, especially DR and DQ, strongly co-occurred, attributing TCR associations to individual alleles was difficult. Correlated functional status among segregating V segments might reflect linkage disequilibrium, but an unknown experimental factor could not be ruled out. A further reported finding was that TCR beta sequences accurately predicted the HLA-A and HLA-B alleles for most subjects in the first cohort. A later analysis found that HLA-associated TCR beta chains were more clonally expanded and had lower generation probabilities than equally common non-associated chains. The study listed over 150 TCR beta chains as associated with cytomegalovirus. Most CMV-associated TCR beta chains appeared to be HLA-restricted in a later analysis, and the HLA associations seemed to be driven largely by CMV exposure. Because some donors lacked HLA typing at each locus, the association tests relied only on the typed subset. The classifier was reported to diagnose cytomegalovirus status with high specificity and sensitivity in both the original and validation cohorts. According to the authors, the approach could potentially be generalized to other disease states and immunological phenotypes. Across donors, most TCR sequences were observed very rarely, whereas some public TCRs were present in many individuals. Only TCR beta chains were sequenced in this cohort, and the absence of alpha or paired-chain data limited detectable features. A later analysis associated about 17,000 TCR beta sequences with specific HLA alleles at a false discovery rate of 0.05. For the cohort, immune exposure information was limited to CMV serostatus. Some IMGT-functional V segments, including TRBV6-2 and TRBV6-3, could not be distinguished by the 87-base-pair reads and were therefore excluded. Three of the identified cytomegalovirus-associated TCR beta chains were confirmed in vitro to be specific for cytomegalovirus antigens. According to a later analysis, TCR association rates differed among HLA loci, with DRB1 alleles showing the most associated TCRs and HLA-C alleles showing the fewest. A later analysis reported that several top co-occurrence clusters appeared linked to parvovirus B19, influenza, CMV and Epstein-Barr virus. Because counts were too low, around 18 rarely observed V segments, including chromosome 9 orphons, were left out of the earlier analysis of roughly 600 of the donors. Compared with the approximately 670-donor mean, donors in an Asian-associated ancestry cluster had fewer N-insertions in productive TCRs, according to a later genetic analysis.

The germline V gene gives CDR1 as MNHNS and CDR2 as SASEGT. V lost 7 bases and J lost 6 bases; the stretch between them is 16 bases long. The CDR3 runs 14 residues from the cysteine to the phenylalanine. The only DNA kept is the CDR3, 42 bases in frame from the first base. On this clone itself: Its antigen target is currently unknown.

The library was built by means of the immunoSEQ multiplex PCR assay. The multiplex PCR relied on a mix of 60 forward primers for TCR Vbeta segments and 13 reverse primers for TCR Jbeta segments. The CDR3 region of rearranged TCR beta genes was amplified from genomic DNA with a multiplex PCR assay. The Illumina HiSeq System was used to sequence the amplified TCR beta libraries as 87-base-pair reads. Per the source publication's procedure: Across the 500 to 850 repertoires, a later analysis counted about 81 million unique TCR beta chains, roughly 11 million of which were shared by at least two donors. To remove PCR and sequencing errors, raw reads were error-corrected and collapsed into unique sequences using a nearest-neighbor algorithm that merged closely related sequences. To assign V, D and J gene segments, CDR3 sequences were aligned to IMGT reference sequences. For a sequence to be retained, a match of at least six nucleotides was required to both a V gene segment and a J gene segment. A rearrangement counted as productive if the CDR3 had no stop codons and remained in frame with V and J, and every other rearrangement counted as non-productive. CDR3 was defined by IMGT convention, running from the second conserved V-encoded cysteine to the conserved J-encoded phenylalanine. In an earlier analysis of 500 to 650 of the donors, sequences lacking an unambiguous match to a single V gene segment were excluded. In an earlier analysis of some 590 of the donors, a V segment was called functional when productive rearrangements were above 56.7%, and segregating when the standard deviation between donors exceeded 5%. To diagnose cytomegalovirus status from the catalog of TCR beta chain sequences, a statistical classification framework was built. In a later analysis, V and J genes were assigned by comparing TCR nucleotide sequences against IMGT/GENE-DB human TR gene sequences. In a later analysis, CDR3 sequences and most-parsimonious VDJ recombination scenarios were assigned using the TCRdist pipeline. In a later analysis, each TCR beta chain was defined by its CDR3 amino acid sequence together with its V-gene family, and reads without a unique V-gene family were excluded. In a later analysis, several hundred highly shared, low-generation-probability nucleotide sequences were removed to address suspected cross-contamination and a sequencing artifact. In a later analysis, a clonal expansion index for each public chain was calculated from normalized within-repertoire ranks of inferred template counts. In a later analysis, generation probabilities were computed using a VDJ recombination model fitted to out-of-frame rearrangements, and the results were checked against IGoR. Hypergeometric tests were used in a later analysis to score TCR-TCR, TCR-HLA and TCR-CMV co-occurrence, with a repertoire-size bias correction applied to the TCR pairs. A later analysis estimated false discovery rates by permuting HLA or CMV assignments 20 times. A later analysis grouped co-occurring TCRs with DBSCAN, adding TCRdist sequence similarity when clustering within HLA-allele-positive subsets. Repertoires with fewer than 30,000 or more than 120,000 public chains were left out of co-occurrence clustering, as were five repertoires with anomalous nucleotide sharing. TCRdb provides this immuneACCESS table in a form limited to in-frame rearrangements. Some clones are lacking; in checked studies, under half of them reflect an unresolved V gene, and why the rest are absent is not known. V and J calls and clone size come straight from that table; D and trimming were deduced from the DNA. The table for this sample lists some 150,000 clones. The ten largest clones add up to approximately 2.6% of the sample.

The cohort consisted of approximately 690 healthy bone marrow donors. Cohort members were all nominally healthy when sampled, although unrecorded immune exposures were likely present. The donor tested CMV seronegative and was one of the 352 seronegative cohort members. A peripheral blood sample was collected from each donor, and TCR beta sequencing was performed on peripheral blood mononuclear cells. Genomic DNA extraction from the blood cell samples was performed with the Qiagen DNeasy Blood Extraction Kit. The chain links TRBV6-1 with TRBJ2-1; the D segment could be TRBD2, given 6 matching bases. The sample taken for sequencing was PBMCs. The TCR sequence derives from a man aged 40-55 years in good health and CMV-seronegative. The encoded CDR3 is CASKNLLEGNEQFF. The sequence in DNA is TGTGCCAGCAAAAACCTTCTGGAGGGCAATGAGCAGTTCTTC.